Sequencing of this TCR beta chain was carried out in a study of blood T cell repertoires in COVID-19. Study-wide context: T cells, B-cell-depleted T cells, or PBMCs provided the cDNA or gDNA that served as material.

With 4 bases clipped from V and 8 bases from J, the junction kept 8 bases outside the gene matches. Germline V gene data show CDR1 as SEHNR and CDR2 as FQNEAQ (reference sequence). The CDR3 totals 16 residues. Original methodology: Estimated nucleated cell counts came from reference gene primer amplification. TCRdb's table, derived via immunoSEQ multiplex PCR, lists solely in-frame clones and lacks some. V and J calls and clone size are those listed in that table; D and trimming were worked out from the DNA. The data hold about 210,000 clones, with 82% observed a single time. V usage is TRBV7-9 and J usage is TRBJ1-6, with TRBD1 matching over 10 bases. Sequenced: peripheral blood. The sequence was collected from a woman aged 65 to 85 with COVID-19, enrolled during active disease. CDR3 sequence reads: CASSSTKGTGDSPLHF. The CDR3 nucleotides read TGTGCCAGCAGCTCTACGAAGGGGACAGGGGATTCACCCCTCCACTTT.